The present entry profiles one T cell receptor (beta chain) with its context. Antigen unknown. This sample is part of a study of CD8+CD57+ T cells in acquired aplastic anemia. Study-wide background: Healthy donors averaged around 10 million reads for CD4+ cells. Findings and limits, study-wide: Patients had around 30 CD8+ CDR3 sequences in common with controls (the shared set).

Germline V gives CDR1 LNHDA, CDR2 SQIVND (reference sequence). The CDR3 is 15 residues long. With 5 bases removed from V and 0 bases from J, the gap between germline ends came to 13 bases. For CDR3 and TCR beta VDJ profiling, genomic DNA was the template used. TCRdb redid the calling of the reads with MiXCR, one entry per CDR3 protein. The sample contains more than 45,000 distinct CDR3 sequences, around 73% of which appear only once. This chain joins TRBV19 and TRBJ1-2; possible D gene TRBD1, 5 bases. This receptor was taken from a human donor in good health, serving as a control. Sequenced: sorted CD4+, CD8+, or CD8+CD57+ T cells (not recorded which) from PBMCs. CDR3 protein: CASSPGSGANYGYTF. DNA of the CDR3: TGTGCCAGTAGTCCAGGGTCGGGAGCTAACTATGGCTACACCTTC.